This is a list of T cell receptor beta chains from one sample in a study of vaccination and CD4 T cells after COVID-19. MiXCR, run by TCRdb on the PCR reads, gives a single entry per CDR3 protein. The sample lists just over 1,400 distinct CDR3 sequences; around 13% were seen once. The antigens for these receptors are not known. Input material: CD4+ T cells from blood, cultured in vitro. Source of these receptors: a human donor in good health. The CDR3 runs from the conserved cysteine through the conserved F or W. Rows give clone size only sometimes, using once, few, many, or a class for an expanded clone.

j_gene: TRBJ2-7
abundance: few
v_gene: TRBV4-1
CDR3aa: CASSQDQVQYEQYF

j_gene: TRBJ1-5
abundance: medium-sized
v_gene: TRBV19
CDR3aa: CASRDRGYSNQPQHF

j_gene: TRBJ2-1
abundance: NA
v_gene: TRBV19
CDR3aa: CASSIGGTAVGEQFF

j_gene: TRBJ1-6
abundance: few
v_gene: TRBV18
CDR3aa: CASSPEGLNSPLHF

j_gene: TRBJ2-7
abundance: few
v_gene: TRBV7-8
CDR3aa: CASSLSGVGYEQYF

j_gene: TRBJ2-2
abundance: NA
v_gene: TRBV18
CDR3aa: CASSATWNTGELFF

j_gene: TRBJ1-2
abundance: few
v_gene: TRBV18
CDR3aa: CASSPDQGAGTGYTF

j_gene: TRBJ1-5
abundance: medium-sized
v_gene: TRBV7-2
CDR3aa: CASSLNPGPQHF

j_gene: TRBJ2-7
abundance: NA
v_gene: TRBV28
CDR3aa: CASSLGGDSAYEQYF

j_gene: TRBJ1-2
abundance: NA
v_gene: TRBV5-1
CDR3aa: CASSFQGDGYTF

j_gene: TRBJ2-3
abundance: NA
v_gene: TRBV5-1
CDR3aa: CASSFWDHTDTQYF

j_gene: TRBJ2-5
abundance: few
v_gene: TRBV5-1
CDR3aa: CASSYGGQETQYF

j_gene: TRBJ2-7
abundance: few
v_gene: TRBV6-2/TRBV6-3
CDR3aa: CASQRPGTGVEQYF

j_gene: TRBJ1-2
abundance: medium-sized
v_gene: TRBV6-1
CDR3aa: CASSPGLIYGYTF

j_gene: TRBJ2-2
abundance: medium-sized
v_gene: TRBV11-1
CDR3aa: CASSFTSGTGELFF

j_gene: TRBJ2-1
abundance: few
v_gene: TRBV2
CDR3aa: CATRLAGNNEQFF

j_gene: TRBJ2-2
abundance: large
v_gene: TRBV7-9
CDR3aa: CASSLRASSRELFF

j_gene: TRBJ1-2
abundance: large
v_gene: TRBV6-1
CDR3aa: CASSEGGPHGYTF

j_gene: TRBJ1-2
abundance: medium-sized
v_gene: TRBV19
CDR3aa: CASSIVGRLYGYTF

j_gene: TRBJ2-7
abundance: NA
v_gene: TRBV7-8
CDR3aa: CASSLTYEQYF

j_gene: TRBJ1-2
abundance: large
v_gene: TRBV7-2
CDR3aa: CASSTGQGDGYTF

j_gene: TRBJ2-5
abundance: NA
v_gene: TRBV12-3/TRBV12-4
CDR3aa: CASSPWTSGQETQYF

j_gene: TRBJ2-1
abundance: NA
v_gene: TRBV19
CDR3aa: CASSIPGQGSNEQFF

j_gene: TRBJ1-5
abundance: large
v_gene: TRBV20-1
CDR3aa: CSARLQGGSNQPQHF

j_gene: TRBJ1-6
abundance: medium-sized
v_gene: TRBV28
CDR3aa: CASSSPGGGGGSPLHF

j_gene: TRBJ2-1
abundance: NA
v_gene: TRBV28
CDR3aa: CASSAPGELGEQFF

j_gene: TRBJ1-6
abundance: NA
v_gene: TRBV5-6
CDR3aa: CASSLGQAGDSPLHF

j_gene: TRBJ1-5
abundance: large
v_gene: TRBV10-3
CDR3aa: CAISASGGNQPQHF

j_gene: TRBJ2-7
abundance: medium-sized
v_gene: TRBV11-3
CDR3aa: CASSSDGRQGEKVAYEQYF

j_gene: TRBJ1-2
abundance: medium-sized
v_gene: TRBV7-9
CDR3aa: CASSGGGAYYGYTF

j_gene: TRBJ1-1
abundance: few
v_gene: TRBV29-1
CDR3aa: CSVDQGAAPVTEAFF

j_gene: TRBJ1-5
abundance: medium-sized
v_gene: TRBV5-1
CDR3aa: CASSSSGPKSGPQHF

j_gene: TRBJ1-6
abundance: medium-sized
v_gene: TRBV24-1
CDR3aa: CATSAAYNSPLHF

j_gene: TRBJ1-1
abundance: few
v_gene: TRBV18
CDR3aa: CASSPRPGQASETVF

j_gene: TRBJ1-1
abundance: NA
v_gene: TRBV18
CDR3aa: CASSPPQRNTEAFF

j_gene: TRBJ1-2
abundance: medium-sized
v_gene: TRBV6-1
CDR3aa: CATRQGNGYTF

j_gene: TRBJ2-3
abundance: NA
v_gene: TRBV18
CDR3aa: CASSPTGTSSDTQYF

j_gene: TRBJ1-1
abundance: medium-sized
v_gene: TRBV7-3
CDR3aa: CASSLSGQGEAFF

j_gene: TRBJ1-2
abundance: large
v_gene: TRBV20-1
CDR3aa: CSARVDANYGYTF

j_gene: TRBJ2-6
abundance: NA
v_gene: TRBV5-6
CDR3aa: CASSFLESSSGANVLTF

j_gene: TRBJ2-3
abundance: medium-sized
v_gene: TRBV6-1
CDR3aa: CASSARDRASDTQYF

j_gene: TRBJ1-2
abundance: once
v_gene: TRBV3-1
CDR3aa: CASSPWTGEYGYTF

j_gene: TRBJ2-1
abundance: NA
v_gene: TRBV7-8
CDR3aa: CASSPPPSYNEQFF

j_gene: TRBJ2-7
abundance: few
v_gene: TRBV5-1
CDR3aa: CASSSPGLMTGFGYEQYF